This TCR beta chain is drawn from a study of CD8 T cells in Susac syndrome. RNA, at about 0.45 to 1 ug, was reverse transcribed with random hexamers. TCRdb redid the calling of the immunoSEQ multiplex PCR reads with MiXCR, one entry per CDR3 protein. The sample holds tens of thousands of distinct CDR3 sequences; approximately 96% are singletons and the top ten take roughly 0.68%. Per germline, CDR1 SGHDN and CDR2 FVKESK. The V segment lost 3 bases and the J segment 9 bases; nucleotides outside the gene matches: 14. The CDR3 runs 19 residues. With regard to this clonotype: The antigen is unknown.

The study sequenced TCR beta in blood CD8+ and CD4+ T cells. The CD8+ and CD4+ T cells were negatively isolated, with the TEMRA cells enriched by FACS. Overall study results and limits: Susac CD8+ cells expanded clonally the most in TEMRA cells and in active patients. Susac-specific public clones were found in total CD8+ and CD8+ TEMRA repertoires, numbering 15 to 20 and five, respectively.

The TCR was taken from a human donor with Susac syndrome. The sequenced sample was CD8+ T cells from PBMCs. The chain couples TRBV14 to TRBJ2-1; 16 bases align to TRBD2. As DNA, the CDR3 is TGTGCCAGCAGCCATCACAGTGGGACTAGCGGGGGGGCGACAATTGAGCAGTTCTTC. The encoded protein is CASSHHSGTSGGATIEQFF.